One sample yielded the 25 T cell receptor beta chains listed below, sequenced in a study of T-cell memory formation after mild COVID-19. MiXCR, run by TCRdb on the 5' RACE reads, gives a single entry per CDR3 protein. The sample carries almost 550,000 distinct CDR3 sequences, around 21% recorded once. Material for sequencing was PBMCs or a T cell subset sorted from them (not recorded which). The receptors were gathered from an adult woman who had mild COVID-19 (a few samples of this study predate the infection). Cell type and time point are not known.

V gene TRBV20-1 combines with J gene TRBJ2-3, with 10 nucleotides matching TRBD2. Germline CDR1 reads DFQATT; CDR2 reads SNEGSKA (reference sequence). The CDR3 runs 17 residues. V trimming: 0 bases; J trimming: 2 bases; junction bases outside the gene matches: 8. CDR3 coding DNA: TGCAGTGCTAGAGACCCGCGACTAGCGGGCGTCACAGATACGCAGTATTTT. Amino acids: CSARDPRLAGVTDTQYF.

This clonotype is a singleton in its sample. In DNA, the CDR3 is TGTGCCAGCAGTCAACTAGACAGGGCAGAGACCCAGTACTTC. Protein: CASSQLDRAETQYF. The chain is built from TRBV12-3 or TRBV12-4 and TRBJ2-5; 7 bases are a match to TRBD1. The CDR3 totals 14 residues. Trimming removed 5 bases from V and 4 bases from J; junction bases left unmatched: 7.

This clonotype was recorded a few times. V usage is TRBV3-1 and J usage is TRBJ2-5, with 11 bases fitting TRBD2. Looked up from germline, CDR1 is LGHDT and CDR2 is YNNKEL (reference sequence). The CDR3 has 14 amino acids. J was trimmed by 5 bases and V by 5 bases; bases with no gene match: 4. Here the CDR3 reads CASSDGTSGETQYF. For the CDR3, the DNA is TGTGCCAGCAGCGACGGGACTAGCGGCGAGACCCAGTACTTC.

The chain uses TRBV5-5 and TRBJ2-7; 8 nucleotides align to TRBD1. This CDR3 comprises 15 residues. Germline trimming cut 5 bases from V and 0 bases from J; bases unmatched to any gene: 7. Germline V gives CDR1 SGHKS, CDR2 YYEKEE (reference sequence). The CDR3 loop is CASRIRTGSSYEQYF. CDR3 sequence (DNA): TGTGCCAGCAGAATAAGGACAGGGAGCTCCTACGAGCAGTACTTC.

This clonotype was seen many times. V usage is TRBV29-1 and J usage is TRBJ2-1; 10 positions match TRBD2. The CDR3 sequence is 16 residues long. Germline V gene sequence: CDR1 SQVTM, CDR2 ANQGSEA. Trimming took 6 bases from V and 1 from J; bases not matched to a gene: 9. CDR3 loop: CSVVGLAALSYNEQFF. DNA for the CDR3: TGCAGCGTGGTCGGACTAGCGGCACTATCCTACAATGAGCAGTTCTTC.

V and J are TRBV20-1 and TRBJ2-2, with 11 bases fitting TRBD2. J lost 0 bases, V lost 6 bases, and 9 bases had no gene match. The CDR3 is 17 residues long. CDR1 and CDR2 from the germline V gene are DFQATT and SNEGSKA (reference sequence). The DNA of the CDR3 is TGCAGTGCCACTGGACTTAGCGGGGGGGCGAACACCGGGGAGCTGTTTTTT. Translating gives CSATGLSGGANTGELFF.

This clonotype was seen only a few times. The chain has TRBV9 and TRBJ2-2; D not resolved. The V end lost 0 bases, the J end lost 6 bases, and 9 bases lay between the germline ends. This CDR3 spans 14 amino acids. Germline CDR1 is SGDLS and CDR2 is YYNGEE. Here the CDR3 DNA reads TGTGCCAGCAGCGTAGAATCCGTGCCCGGGGAGCTGTTTTTT. Amino acids: CASSVESVPGELFF.

The V call is TRBV20-1, the J call TRBJ1-1; TRBD1 aligns across 7 bases. J gave up 1 base and V 4 bases, and 3 bases lay outside the gene matches. Germline values: CDR1 DFQATT, CDR2 SNEGSKA (reference sequence). CDR3 length equals 13 residues. The CDR3 DNA follows: TGCAGTGCTATCGAGGGGGCGAACACTGAAGCTTTCTTT. Translating gives CSAIEGANTEAFF.

This clonotype was observed at least ten times. The chain links TRBV7-2 to TRBJ2-4, with 8 bases identical to TRBD2. The CDR3 loop spans 15 amino acids. Germline CDR1 reads SGHTA; CDR2 reads FQGNSA. V shed 5 bases, J shed 6 bases, and the junction held 9 bases outside the gene matches. Here the CDR3 reads CASSPGRAGGNIQYF. The CDR3 bases are TGTGCCAGCAGCCCCGGGCGGGCGGGAGGAAACATTCAGTACTTC.

This clonotype occurred a few times. The rearrangement uses TRBV5-1 and TRBJ2-2; D possibly matches TRBD1 or TRBD2 (5 bases each). The ends were cut back, 3 bases at V and 0 bases at J, with 18 bases in the middle. CDR3 length: 18 amino acids. Germline-derived CDR1 and CDR2 are SGHRS and YFSETQ. The CDR3 bases are TGCGCCAGCAGCTCGGGACCGATCCGCCCCCCGAACACCGGGGAGCTGTTTTTT. As protein: CASSSGPIRPPNTGELFF.

The chain is built from TRBV2 and TRBJ2-7; 8 bases fit TRBD2. The V gene end was trimmed by 3 bases and the J gene end by 1 base; junction bases not matched to a gene: 2. The CDR3 covers 14 residues. Germline V lookup: CDR1 SNHLY, CDR2 FYNNEI. The CDR3 is CASSEAGGSYEQYF. In DNA form, the CDR3 reads TGTGCCAGCAGTGAGGCGGGAGGTTCCTACGAGCAGTACTTC.

The chain links TRBV5-5 to TRBJ1-5, with a tentative D call TRBD1 (6 bases). The CDR3 loop spans 19 amino acids. Germline CDR1 reads SGHKS; CDR2 reads YYEKEE (reference sequence). Between the trimmed V and J ends, which lost 3 bases and 1 base, there was a span of 23 bases. The CDR3 sequence: CASSWGPGTDYLSNQPQHF. The CDR3 nucleotides are TGTGCCAGCAGCTGGGGGCCGGGGACCGATTATTTAAGCAATCAGCCCCAGCATTTT.

This clonotype was counted only a few times. CDR3 residues: CASSLASSANTEAFF. The CDR3 region has the DNA TGTGCCAGCAGCTTAGCTTCAAGTGCGAACACTGAAGCTTTCTTT. The chain recombines TRBV7-2 with TRBJ1-1; D gene ambiguous. Between the trimmed V and J ends, which lost 0 bases and 1 base, there was a span of 9 bases. The germline V gene has CDR1 SGHTA and CDR2 FQGNSA. CDR3 length equals 15 residues.

This clonotype was counted a single time. J is TRBJ2-1 and V is TRBV29-1; maybe TRBD2 (6 bases). Near its end, the DNA agrees better with TRBJ2-7, so the J call may be wrong. Germline assignment: CDR1 SQVTM and CDR2 ANQGSEA. CDR3 size: 14 residues. The CDR3 nucleotides are TGCAGCGTTGAAGATGGTCCGGAAGGGACTGAGCAGTACTTC. This codes for CSVEDGPEGTEQYF.

The chain employs TRBV29-1 and TRBJ1-2; 7 bases map to TRBD1. The length of the CDR3 is 13 residues. Germline trimming cut 4 bases from V and 4 bases from J; bases unmatched to any gene: 6. CDR1 is SQVTM and CDR2 is ANQGSEA in the germline V gene. Here the CDR3 reads CSVGGQRPYGYTF. The DNA for the CDR3 is TGCAGCGTTGGGGGACAGAGACCCTATGGCTACACCTTC.

This clonotype was seen a few times. The rearrangement links TRBV19 to TRBJ1-5; TRBD1 might be the D (6 bases). Trimming pared 7 bases from V and 0 bases from J, leaving 10 bases between. There are 14 residues in the CDR3. In germline, CDR1 is LNHDA, CDR2 SQIVND (reference sequence). The CDR3 reads CASKGEYSNQPQHF. The CDR3 nucleotides are TGTGCCAGTAAGGGGGAGTATAGCAATCAGCCCCAGCATTTT.

A few counts support this clonotype. The J gene is TRBJ2-3, the V gene TRBV7-6, with 11 bases aligning to TRBD2. Germline V gene sequence: CDR1 SGHVS, CDR2 FNYEAQ. Trimming at V came to 5 bases and at J to 1 base, leaving 8 bases not matched to a gene. The CDR3 is 17 amino acids. CDR3 DNA sequence: TGTGCCAGCAGCCCGCGGACTAGCGGGTCAGGCACAGATACGCAGTATTTT. Its translation: CASSPRTSGSGTDTQYF. Filled out from reference TRBV7-6 and TRBJ2-3, the complete variable domain reads GAGVSQSPRYKVTKRGQDVALRCDPISGHVSLYWYRQALGQGPEFLTYFNYEAQQDKSGLPNDRFSAERPEGSISTLTIQRTEQRDSAMYRCASSPRTSGSGTDTQYFGPGTRLTVL.

The chain couples TRBV5-6 to TRBJ1-1, with TRBD1 matching 11 bases. The CDR3 is made up of 14 amino acids. Germline V gene data show CDR1 as SGHDT and CDR2 as YYEEEE. V dropped 3 bases and J dropped 11; count of bases not matched to a gene: 9. The CDR3 loop is CASSYGTGGRVAFF. CDR3 DNA sequence: TGTGCCAGCAGCTACGGGACAGGGGGAAGGGTGGCTTTCTTT.

This clonotype was seen a few times. The chain carries TRBV20-1 and TRBJ2-7; 11 nucleotides agree with TRBD2. Germline loops: CDR1 DFQATT, CDR2 SNEGSKA (reference sequence). The length of the CDR3 is 16 residues. After removal of 5 bases from V and 0 bases from J, the junction contained 9 bases not matched to a gene. The CDR3 coding sequence is TGCAGTGCTCGGGATAGGACTAGCGGGTACTCCTACGAGCAGTACTTC. Its translation is CSARDRTSGYSYEQYF.

The CDR3 protein is CASSLNEWLEGNEQFF. The CDR3 DNA reads as TGTGCCAGCAGCTTGAACGAATGGCTAGAGGGAAATGAGCAGTTCTTC. The rearrangement uses TRBV11-2 and TRBJ2-1; possible D gene TRBD2, 5 bases. Germline V gives CDR1 SGHAT, CDR2 FQNNGV. V lost 3 bases and J 7 bases, leaving 19 bases between the germline ends. The CDR3 runs to 16 residues.

The V gene is TRBV2, the J gene TRBJ2-7; D is perhaps TRBD1 (6 bases). Germline CDR1 SNHLY, CDR2 FYNNEI. This CDR3 has 14 residues. V was shortened by 6 bases and J by 5 bases, with 17 bases between the two germline ends. The CDR3 loop is CASRGQGRVHEQYF. The CDR3 DNA is TGTGCCAGCAGAGGTCAGGGGCGGGTCCACGAGCAGTACTTC.

This chain uses TRBV3-1 with TRBJ2-6, with D perhaps being TRBD1 or TRBD2 (5 bases each). V was pared by 0 bases and J by 0 bases, with 9 bases between. The CDR3 consists of 17 residues. The germline gives CDR1 LGHDT, CDR2 YNNKEL (reference sequence). For the CDR3, the DNA is TGTGCCAGCAGCCAAGATCCTGGGACCTCTGGGGCCAACGTCCTGACTTTC. Protein: CASSQDPGTSGANVLTF.

V usage is TRBV5-1 and J usage is TRBJ2-7; TRBD2 agrees at 7 bases. This CDR3 region has 16 residues. The J segment lost 4 bases and the V segment lost 4 bases, leaving 14 bases of the junction unmatched. Germline CDR1 SGHRS, CDR2 YFSETQ. This CDR3 is CASSPGLGQGGYEQYF. The CDR3 DNA reads TGCGCCAGCAGCCCAGGCCTGGGGCAGGGAGGGTACGAGCAGTACTTC.

This clonotype was detected a few times. V is TRBV15 and J is TRBJ2-2, with unresolved D. Trimming took off 1 base at V and 5 bases at J, with 2 bases between the two ends. This CDR3 spans 12 amino acids. CDR1 is LNHNV and CDR2 is YYDKDF in the germline V gene (reference sequence). This CDR3 is CATSRVTGELFF. The CDR3 DNA follows: TGTGCCACCAGCAGAGTGACCGGGGAGCTGTTTTTT.

This clonotype was seen only a few times. The chain combines TRBV12-3 or TRBV12-4 with TRBJ2-7; 10 bases agree with TRBD1. This CDR3 contains 18 residues. The ends lost 5 bases at V and 2 bases at J; junction bases unmatched: 15. For the CDR3, the DNA is TGTGCCAGCAGTCAATCCCCGACAGGGGGCCTGACCACCTACGAGCAGTACTTC. This sequence encodes CASSQSPTGGLTTYEQYF.